These 25 T cell receptor beta chains were all obtained from the same sample, sequenced in a study of memory CD4+ T cells and cytomegalovirus serostatus. Single viable CD3+CD4+CD8-CD45RO+ cells were sorted as the memory CD4+ T cells. The protocol was immunoSEQ multiplex PCR, while the TCRdb copy is restricted to in-frame clones and leaves out a portion. The table records about 29,000 clones, around 75% of them present only once. The sample consisted of memory CD4+ T cells from blood. The receptors were sampled from an adult in good health and CMV-seronegative.

The chain uses TRBV18 and TRBJ1-2, with 7 bases lining up with TRBD1. Germline V gene lookup returns CDR1 KGHSH and CDR2 LQKENI. The CDR3 runs 13 residues. J lost 2 bases, V lost 8 bases, and 5 bases had no gene match. CDR3 sequence: CASQEGQNYGYTF. CDR3 DNA: TGTGCCAGCCAAGAGGGACAGAACTATGGCTACACCTTC.

The chain uses TRBV5-1 and TRBJ1-1; possibly TRBD1 for D (5 bases). V lost 4 bases, J lost 6 bases, and 22 bases lay in between. Germline values: CDR1 SGHRS, CDR2 YFSETQ. The CDR3 is 16 amino acids. The CDR3 spells CASSDSIRAIDPEAFF. The CDR3 DNA reads TGCGCCAGCAGCGATTCGATCAGGGCGATCGACCCTGAAGCTTTCTTT.

This rearrangement joins TRBV11-3 to TRBJ2-2; 9 bases map to TRBD2. V lost 5 bases, J lost 7 bases, and 8 bases stayed unmatched. CDR3 length: 15 amino acids. CDR1 and CDR2 from the germline V gene are SGHNT and YENEEA. CDR3 bases: TGTGCCAGCAGCCCGATAGCGGGGGATCACGGGGAGCTGTTTTTT. Protein: CASSPIAGDHGELFF.

For the CDR3, the DNA is TGTGCCAGCAGCGCCCGGGACAGCTATGGCTACACCTTC. Protein sequence: CASSARDSYGYTF. The chain joins TRBV9 to TRBJ1-2, with 7 bases aligning to TRBD1. The V segment lost 3 bases and the J segment 4 bases; nucleotides outside the gene matches: 3. In germline, CDR1 is SGDLS, CDR2 YYNGEE. The CDR3 loop spans 13 amino acids.

CDR3 sequence reads: CASSDQFGGSGYTF. DNA of the CDR3: TGTGCCAGCAGTGATCAGTTTGGGGGCTCTGGCTACACCTTC. The chain employs TRBV6-1 and TRBJ1-2; a possible D gene is TRBD1 (6 bases). CDR1 is MNHNS, CDR2 SASEGT, per germline. The CDR3 consists of 14 residues. V lost 3 bases and J 7 bases, leaving 15 bases between the germline ends.

This chain joins TRBV10-3 and TRBJ1-2; weak D call: TRBD1 (5 bases). V gave up 2 bases and J gave up 4 bases, with 14 bases separating them. In germline, CDR1 is ENHRY, CDR2 SYGVKD. The CDR3 totals 15 residues. As DNA, the CDR3 is TGTGCCATCAGTGAGGGGAGGGGCAGAGTCTATGGCTACACCTTC. Its protein product is CAISEGRGRVYGYTF.

This chain links TRBV6-5 with TRBJ2-7; D is perhaps TRBD1 (9 bases). V was trimmed by 3 bases and J by 5 bases, leaving 20 bases between them. The CDR3 extends over 16 amino acids. The germline V gene has CDR1 MNHEY and CDR2 SVGAGI. The CDR3 region is CASSYSGGTGSHEQYF. The CDR3 DNA reads as TGTGCCAGCAGTTATTCGGGGGGGACAGGGAGCCACGAGCAGTACTTC.

The table lists this clone with a count of one. The J gene is TRBJ1-1, the V gene TRBV30; a possible D gene is TRBD1 (5 bases). Germline V gene data show CDR1 as GTSNPN and CDR2 as SVGIG (reference sequence). Trimming removed 3 bases at V and 11 bases at J, with 13 bases between. The CDR3 consists of 11 residues. The CDR3 region is CAWRPRERAFF. The CDR3 region has the DNA TGTGCCTGGAGGCCCAGGGAGCGGGCTTTCTTT.

The chain combines TRBV28 with TRBJ2-7; unclear D gene. Trimming stripped 7 bases from V and 4 bases from J, with 11 bases between. This CDR3 has 12 amino acids. Per the germline V gene, CDR1 is MDHEN and CDR2 is SYDVKM. The CDR3 DNA follows: TGTGCCAGCATAGATGGGCGGTACGAGCAGTACTTC. Translation gives CASIDGRYEQYF.

This chain uses TRBV5-1 with TRBJ2-2; D not certain. This CDR3 spans 14 amino acids. Germline-derived CDR1 and CDR2 are SGHRS and YFSETQ. V lost 0 bases and J lost 6, with 9 bases in between. The CDR3 reads CASSLEKASGELFF. As DNA, the CDR3 is TGCGCCAGCAGCTTGGAGAAGGCGTCCGGGGAGCTGTTTTTT.

The chain is built from TRBV9 and TRBJ1-1; D is perhaps TRBD1 (6 bases). The CDR3 has 17 residues. The V gene lost 0 bases and the J gene lost 2 bases, with 17 bases spanning the gap. CDR1 and CDR2 from the germline V gene are SGDLS and YYNGEE. CDR3 amino acids: CASSVVQGGGRNTEAFF. DNA of the CDR3: TGTGCCAGCAGCGTAGTCCAAGGGGGGGGCAGAAACACTGAAGCTTTCTTT.

The chain is built from TRBV7-2 and TRBJ1-5; the D gene is possibly TRBD1 (5 bases). This CDR3 spans 16 amino acids. V lost 3 bases and J lost 6, with 18 bases in between. Germline CDR1 reads SGHTA; CDR2 reads FQGNSA. This CDR3 reads CASSLSSAGSRQPQHF. The CDR3 bases are TGTGCCAGCAGCTTGAGCTCGGCAGGGTCACGTCAGCCCCAGCATTTT.

The J gene is TRBJ2-3, the V gene TRBV10-1; D unresolved. Germline CDR1 reads WNHNN; CDR2 reads SYGVQD (reference sequence). This CDR3 has 12 residues. V was pared by 2 bases and J by 6 bases, with 6 bases between. The CDR3 reads CASSEGSDTQYF. In nucleotides, the CDR3 is TGCGCCAGCAGTGAGGGATCCGATACGCAGTATTTT.

This chain links TRBV10-1 with TRBJ2-1; 7 bases match TRBD2. The CDR3 spans 14 residues. V lost 2 bases and J lost 9; bases outside the gene matches: 7. Germline V gene sequence: CDR1 WNHNN, CDR2 SYGVQD (reference sequence). In DNA, the CDR3 is TGCGCCAGCAGTGAGAGGGGAGGGGTAGGTGAGCAGTTCTTC. The encoded protein is CASSERGGVGEQFF.

This chain uses TRBV28 with TRBJ1-5; 7 bases are a match to TRBD1. Germline trimming cut 6 bases from V and 6 bases from J; bases unmatched to any gene: 11. The CDR3 length is 15 residues. Germline assignment: CDR1 MDHEN and CDR2 SYDVKM. CDR3 nucleotides: TGTGCCAGCAGCCCCGGGACAGCTTGGGGTCAGCCCCAGCATTTT. Its protein is CASSPGTAWGQPQHF.

The chain employs TRBV5-3 and TRBJ2-5, with unresolved D. TRBV5-3 is an ORF, with its function uncertain. V lost 3 bases and J 0 bases, leaving 9 bases between the germline ends. The CDR3 covers 14 residues. The CDR3 sequence: CARSSTHHQETQYF. The CDR3 region has the DNA TGTGCCAGAAGCTCGACACATCACCAAGAGACCCAGTACTTC.

The rearrangement links TRBV6-6 to TRBJ1-5; the D gene is possibly TRBD1 (6 bases). The CDR3 sequence is 12 residues long. The V end was cut by 7 bases, the J end by 9 bases, with 13 bases between. Germline V lookup: CDR1 MNHNY, CDR2 SVGAGI (reference sequence). CDR3 DNA sequence: TGTGCCAGCAACCCAGGGGTACGGCCCCAGCATTTT. Its protein product is CASNPGVRPQHF.

V gene TRBV6-6 combines with J gene TRBJ1-2; D remains unclear. Germline loops: CDR1 MNHNY, CDR2 SVGAGI (reference sequence). The CDR3 extends over 13 amino acids. Trimming stripped 0 bases from V and 4 bases from J, with 6 bases between. CDR3 protein: CASSYSRAYGYTF. In DNA form, the CDR3 reads TGTGCCAGCAGTTACTCGCGAGCCTATGGCTACACCTTC.

The chain combines TRBV11-2 with TRBJ2-7; D perhaps matches TRBD1 (5 bases). This CDR3 spans 15 amino acids. CDR1 is SGHAT, CDR2 FQNNGV, per germline. The V end lost 1 base, the J end lost 0 bases, and 10 bases lay between the germline ends. The CDR3 here is CASSLGVRASYEQYF. In DNA form, the CDR3 reads TGTGCCAGCAGCTTAGGGGTCAGGGCCTCCTACGAGCAGTACTTC.

The chain carries TRBV18 and TRBJ2-1, with D possibly called TRBD1 or TRBD2 (5 bases each). The CDR3 spans 13 residues. The V gene lost 3 bases and the J gene lost 15 bases, with 18 bases spanning the gap. Germline CDR1 KGHSH, CDR2 LQKENI. The CDR3 DNA is TGTGCCAGCTCACCGCCGGGACCAACTACTACGTTCTTC. This translates into CASSPPGPTTTFF.

V and J are TRBV4-1 and TRBJ2-2, with D possibly being TRBD2 (6 bases). From germline, CDR1 is MGHRA and CDR2 YSYEKL. The V gene lost 0 bases and the J gene lost 3 bases, with 11 bases spanning the gap. The CDR3 runs 16 residues. CDR3: CASSQDSGAHTGELFF. The CDR3 nucleotides are TGCGCCAGCAGCCAAGATAGCGGAGCTCACACCGGGGAGCTGTTTTTT.

This clone was detected a few times. This chain connects TRBV7-9 to TRBJ1-4; possibly TRBD1 for D (6 bases). V lost 4 bases and J 7 bases, leaving 19 bases between the germline ends. The CDR3 has 16 amino acids. In germline, CDR1 is SEHNR, CDR2 FQNEAQ (reference sequence). CDR3 sequence (DNA): TGTGCCAGCAGCTCGAATCCCCCGGGGGCGGGTGAAAAACTGTTTTTT. Translating it yields CASSSNPPGAGEKLFF.

CDR3 sequence reads: CASSLGAVRLMNTEAFF. CDR3 DNA sequence: TGCGCCAGCAGCTTGGGCGCGGTACGACTTATGAACACTGAAGCTTTCTTT. The chain has TRBV5-1 and TRBJ1-1; unclear D gene. This CDR3 is built from 17 residues. Germline V gives CDR1 SGHRS, CDR2 YFSETQ. The ends were cut back, 0 bases at V and 0 bases at J, with 15 bases in the middle.

This chain links TRBV7-2 with TRBJ1-6, with TRBD1 matching over 7 bases. CDR1 SGHTA and CDR2 FQGNSA come from the germline V gene. CDR3 length: 16 residues. V shed 5 bases, J shed 7 bases, and the junction held 11 bases outside the gene matches. The CDR3 DNA sequence: TGTGCCAGCAGCCTGTCCTGGGACAGCCTCAATTCACCCCTCCACTTT. Protein sequence: CASSLSWDSLNSPLHF.

The chain couples TRBV7-2 to TRBJ2-7; D unclear. Germline CDR1 is SGHTA and CDR2 is FQGNSA. Trimming took 2 bases from V and 3 from J, leaving 8 bases between them. The CDR3 loop spans 13 amino acids. The CDR3 region has the DNA TGTGCCAGCAGCTTAACTTCGTACTACGAGCAGTACTTC. Translation: CASSLTSYYEQYF.